This T cell receptor beta chain was profiled in a study of beta chain features in type 1 diabetes. General study points: PCR may have favored shorter templates equally in patients and controls. Across all four CD4+ subsets, people with type 1 diabetes showed modestly shorter TCRB CDR3s.

All of the isolated RNA was reverse transcribed, so expressed TCRB transcripts were sequenced. The repertoire was sequenced with immunoSEQ multiplex PCR; TCRdb's copy has only in-frame clones and lacks some. The data contain more than 250,000 clones, about 13% of them singletons. Sorting that relied on CD45RO/CCR7/CD25/CD127/CD95/CD27 yielded CD4+ naive, central memory, regulatory and stem cell-like memory cells. Of note for this clone: Its specificity is not known.

Trimming stripped 1 base from V and 5 bases from J, with 9 bases between. Germline-derived CDR1 and CDR2 are SGDLS and YYNGEE. The CDR3 contains 13 residues. Sequences were obtained from naive CD4+ T cells from blood. The V and J genes are TRBV9 and TRBJ1-2; TRBD1 is a possible D gene (5 bases). This TCR was recovered from a man aged 25-45 years with type 1 diabetes. The chain's CDR3 is CASSVSREYGYTF. CDR3 coding DNA: TGTGCCAGCAGCGTAAGCAGGGAATATGGCTACACCTTC. The full variable domain, its missing parts supplied by reference TRBV9 and TRBJ1-2, is DSGVTQTPKHLITATGQRVTLRCSPRSGDLSVYWYQQSLDQGLQFLIQYYNGEERAKGNILERFSAQQFPDLHSELNLSSLELGDSALYFCASSVSREYGYTFGSGTRLTVV.